A selection of T cell receptor beta chains follows, all from one sample in a study of cytomegalovirus exposure and HLA in healthy donors. Assay used: immunoSEQ multiplex PCR; TCRdb lists only in-frame clones, some missing. The sample lists around 80,000 clones, approximately 66% occurring once. What was sequenced was PBMCs. The source of these receptors is a male donor in good health and CMV-seropositive. The CDR3 runs from the conserved cysteine through the conserved F or W. The order of the fields is J gene, D gene, V gene, clone size, CDR3 DNA, CDR3 protein. A D gene is named only where the DNA matches it firmly. The size field is filled for only some rows; it gives once, few, many or a size class.

>TRBJ2-1|-|TRBV27|-
TGTGCCAGCAGTCCAAGTATAGCAGCGTCCTACAATGAGCAGTTCTTC
CASSPSIAASYNEQFF
>TRBJ2-4|-|TRBV5-4|-
TGTGCCAGCAGCTTGGCCGGGTTGGCAGCCGCCAAAAACATTCAGTACTTC
CASSLAGLAAAKNIQYF
>TRBJ2-3|TRBD2|TRBV19|-
TGTGCCAGTAGTATAGGGGAGAGCGGGGTGGTCGGTTCAGATACGCAGTATTTT
CASSIGESGVVGSDTQYF
>TRBJ1-2|TRBD1|TRBV19|-
TGTGCCAGTACCTGGGGACAGGGGGCAAGTAACTATGGCTACACCTTC
CASTWGQGASNYGYTF
>TRBJ1-1|TRBD1|TRBV6-5|-
TGTGCCAGCAAAGACAGGGGGTTGAACACTGAAGCTTTCTTT
CASKDRGLNTEAFF
>TRBJ2-7|-|TRBV15|-
TGTGCCACCAGCAGAGATCGGGTCTACGAGCAGTACTTC
CATSRDRVYEQYF
>TRBJ2-1|TRBD2|TRBV28|-
TGTGCCAGCAGTCGACTAGCGGGAGGCTACAATGAGCAGTTCTTC
CASSRLAGGYNEQFF
>TRBJ1-4|-|TRBV19|-
TGTGCCAGTAGTATGGCCGGGAGGAATGAAAAACTGTTTTTT
CASSMAGRNEKLFF
>TRBJ2-6|-|TRBV30|-
TGTGCCTGGATTGGTGGCGGTAGCTCTGGGGCCAACGTCCTGACTTTC
CAWIGGGSSGANVLTF
>TRBJ2-7|TRBD1|TRBV4-3|-
TGCGCCAGCAGCCAAGGGGGGGGACAGGGGGCCTACGAGCAGTACTTC
CASSQGGGQGAYEQYF
>TRBJ1-6|-|TRBV7-9|-
TGTGCCAGCACCTCTACTTCACAGGGAAGCAATTCACCCCTCCACTTT
CASTSTSQGSNSPLHF
>TRBJ1-1|-|TRBV11-2|-
TGTGCCAGCACCCTAGGAAGGGGAGGTCTGGGCCACACTGAAGCTTTCTTT
CASTLGRGGLGHTEAFF
>TRBJ1-5|-|TRBV20-1|few
TGCAGTGCTAGAGACCGGCAGCCCCAGCATTTT
CSARDRQPQHF
>TRBJ2-7|TRBD1|TRBV13|-
TGTGCCAGCAGCTCACGCGACAGGGGAGAGGGGGAGCAGTACTTC
CASSSRDRGEGEQYF
>TRBJ2-3|-|TRBV7-8|few
TGTGCCAGCGGAGTTGGGTGGGATACGCAGTATTTT
CASGVGWDTQYF
>TRBJ1-1|-|TRBV30|few
TGTGCCTGGAGTGTAGATTCGGAGCGGCCGAAAGCTTTCTTT
CAWSVDSERPKAFF
>TRBJ2-7|TRBD1|TRBV5-1|few
TGCGCCAGCAGCTCCGACAGGGTGTACGAGCAGTACTTC
CASSSDRVYEQYF
>TRBJ1-1|TRBD1|TRBV30|-
TGTGCCTGGAGGGACCGGACAGGGGGCTTTGTCACTGAAGCTTTCTTT
CAWRDRTGGFVTEAFF
>TRBJ1-5|TRBD1|TRBV2|-
TGTGCCAGCAGTACTACAGGGGAGCCCCAGCATTTT
CASSTTGEPQHF
>TRBJ2-3|TRBD2|TRBV7-3|few
TGTGCCAGCAGCTTAAACGGGAGGCCGGGAGATACGCAGTATTTT
CASSLNGRPGDTQYF
>TRBJ1-2|-|TRBV11-2|-
TGTGCCAGCAGCTTAGTCAGGGGAATGGGTAACTATGGCTACACCTTC
CASSLVRGMGNYGYTF
>TRBJ2-7|TRBD1|TRBV6-5|-
TGTGCCAGCAGAGGAGCGGCAGGGGGCGAGCAGTACTTC
CASRGAAGGEQYF
>TRBJ1-2|-|TRBV9|-
TGTGCCAGCACCGGGACAATCTATGGCTACACCTTC
CASTGTIYGYTF
>TRBJ2-7|TRBD1|TRBV6-1|few
TGTGCCAGCAGTGGACTACAGGGGCCTGGCGGCGAGCAGTACTTC
CASSGLQGPGGEQYF
>TRBJ2-6|-|TRBV9|-
TGTGCCAGCAGCGTAGTGAGGAGGTCGGGGGCCAACGTCCTGACTTTC
CASSVVRRSGANVLTF
>TRBJ2-2|-|TRBV7-3|-
TGTGCCAGCAGACTGGACACTGGGAACACCGGGGAGCTGTTTTTT
CASRLDTGNTGELFF
>TRBJ2-1|TRBD1|TRBV7-9|few
TGTGCCAGCAGCTTTGAGACAGGGGGCCCCTACAATGAGCAGTTCTTC
CASSFETGGPYNEQFF
>TRBJ1-1|-|TRBV6-1|once
TGTGCCAGCAGAACAGGGATCAACACTGAAGCTTTCTTT
CASRTGINTEAFF
>TRBJ2-5|-|TRBV12-2|once
TGTGCAAGTCGCTTAGCCACAGGGGGTCCCGGAGAGACCCAGTACTTC
CASRLATGGPGETQYF
>TRBJ1-1|-|TRBV6-5|-
TGTGCCAGCAGTTATGGGACACCGGGGAACACTGAAGCTTTCTTT
CASSYGTPGNTEAFF
>TRBJ2-5|-|TRBV7-9|many
TGTGCCAGCAGCCCCCCTAGTCAGGAGACCCAGTACTTC
CASSPPSQETQYF
>TRBJ2-5|-|TRBV7-8|-
TGTGCCAGCAGCTTATTACGGCTAGCCCAAGAGACCCAGTACTTC
CASSLLRLAQETQYF
>TRBJ1-1|-|TRBV6-5|-
TGTGCCAGCAGTTACTCGAGGGCGAACACTGAAGCTTTCTTT
CASSYSRANTEAFF
>TRBJ2-7|-|TRBV4-2|-
TGTGCCAGCAGCCAAGTGGCAGGGAACGAGCAGTACTTC
CASSQVAGNEQYF
>TRBJ2-1|-|TRBV19|-
TGTGCCAGTAGTATGACCAGGGGAATTGCAAATGAGCAGTTCTTC
CASSMTRGIANEQFF
>TRBJ2-1|TRBD2|TRBV19|-
TGTGCCAGTAGTCCAGGACTAGCGGGAGACAAGTTCTTC
CASSPGLAGDKFF
>TRBJ2-6|TRBD1|TRBV5-8|-
TGTGCCAGCAGCTTGGTACAGGGGGCGCTCGGGGCCAACGTCCTGACTTTC
CASSLVQGALGANVLTF
>TRBJ2-1|TRBD2|TRBV5-1|once
TGCGCCAGCAGCCCGGAAAGAGGGACTAGTTACTATGAGCAGTTCTTC
CASSPERGTSYYEQFF
>TRBJ2-3|-|TRBV5-6|few
TGTGCCAGCAGCTTGATTACAGGCGGTACAGATACGCAGTATTTT
CASSLITGGTDTQYF
>TRBJ1-2|TRBD1|TRBV10-3|-
TGTGCCATCAGCACAGGGGGCAGCGGCTACACCTTC
CAISTGGSGYTF
>TRBJ2-7|-|TRBV6-6|-
TGTGCCAGCAGCAGGTCGGGGAGGTATGAGCAGTACTTC
CASSRSGRYEQYF
>TRBJ1-1|-|TRBV19|few
TGTGCCAGTTGCGGGGTGTCATCTGAAGCTTTCTTT
CASCGVSSEAFF
>TRBJ2-7|-|TRBV7-6|-
TGTGCCAGCAGCTTAAAACCGCCCACGGAGGACAGGCAGTACTTC
CASSLKPPTEDRQYF
>TRBJ1-4|-|TRBV25-1|-
TGTGCCAGCAGTGAACGACAGAGTGAAAAACTGTTTTTT
CASSERQSEKLFF
>TRBJ1-5|TRBD1|TRBV27|-
TGTGCCAGCAGTCCGGGACAGGGGGACGGGGCCCAGCATTTT
CASSPGQGDGAQHF
>TRBJ1-1|-|TRBV27|-
TGTGCCAGCACCCACTCCGAGGGAAACACTGAAGCTTTCTTT
CASTHSEGNTEAFF
>TRBJ1-5|-|TRBV27|-
TGTGCCAGCAGTTTTTTCGGGGTTGGGGGGGGCAATCAGCCCCAGCATTTT
CASSFFGVGGGNQPQHF
>TRBJ2-5|-|TRBV19|-
TGTGCCAGTACGGTTTCATACAGGCAGTTACAAGAGACCCAGTACTTC
CASTVSYRQLQETQYF